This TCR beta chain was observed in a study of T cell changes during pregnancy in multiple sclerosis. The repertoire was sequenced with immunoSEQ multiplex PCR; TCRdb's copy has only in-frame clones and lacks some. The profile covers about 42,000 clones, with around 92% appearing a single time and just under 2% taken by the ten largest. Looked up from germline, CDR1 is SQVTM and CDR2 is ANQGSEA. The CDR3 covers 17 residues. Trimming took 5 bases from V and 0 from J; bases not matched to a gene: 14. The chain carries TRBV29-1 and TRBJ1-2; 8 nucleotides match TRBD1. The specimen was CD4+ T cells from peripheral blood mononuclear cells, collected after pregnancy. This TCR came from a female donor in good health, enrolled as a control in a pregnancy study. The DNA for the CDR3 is TGCAGCGTTATAGTCCGTGACAGGGGATACTCTAACTATGGCTACACCTTC. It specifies CSVIVRDRGYSNYGYTF. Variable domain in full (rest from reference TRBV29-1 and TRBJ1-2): SAVISQKPSRDICQRGTSLTIQCQVDSQVTMMFWYRQQPGQSLTLIATANQGSEATYESGFVIDKFPISRPNLTFSTLTVSNMSPEDSSIYLCSVIVRDRGYSNYGYTFGSGTRLTVV.